This is a list of T cell receptor beta chains from one sample in a study of blood T cells in healthy people across ages. MiXCR was run by TCRdb on the 5' RACE reads, yielding one entry per CDR3 protein. The data hold 700,000 to 1,000,000 distinct CDR3 sequences, with around 43% observed a single time. Sequenced material: blood. The origin of the receptors is a man aged 60-69 years in good health. The conserved cysteine and the conserved F or W are not part of the CDR3 here. A D gene is named only where the DNA matches it firmly. Not all rows give a size; the values are once, few, many and, for expanded clones, a class.

d_call j_call clone_size v_call cdr3_aa
TRBD1 TRBJ1-5 NA TRBV6-2/TRBV6-3 ASSSDRDNQPQH
TRBD1 TRBJ1-1 few TRBV14 ASSQERGLGTEAF
NA TRBJ2-3 NA TRBV6-1 ASSRYTSRLASGRTDTQY
TRBD1 TRBJ1-2 NA TRBV6-2/TRBV6-3 ASSPQAGQLSRYT
TRBD2 TRBJ2-1 NA TRBV12-3/TRBV12-4 ASSPSPGTSSQF
NA TRBJ2-1 NA TRBV7-2 ASSLGTAHPYNEQF
TRBD2 TRBJ2-7 NA TRBV6-4 ASSESGGSYNEQY
NA TRBJ2-2 NA TRBV12-3/TRBV12-4 ASSFRGNTGELF
NA TRBJ1-4 NA TRBV4-1 ASSQDGVGANEKLF
NA TRBJ2-3 NA TRBV6-2/TRBV6-3 ASSKRLVADTQY
NA TRBJ1-2 few TRBV18 ASSFLYGYT
NA TRBJ2-6 NA TRBV29-1 SVGPIHSGANVLT
TRBD2 TRBJ2-5 many TRBV29-1 SVQRGYQETQY
TRBD2 TRBJ2-5 NA TRBV20-1 SARIAGTQETPY
TRBD2 TRBJ2-3 few TRBV6-6 ASRERGGTDTQY
NA TRBJ1-2 few TRBV7-2 ASSSAGSGASYGYT
NA TRBJ1-2 NA TRBV30 ARSVRVNYGYT
NA TRBJ2-5 few TRBV7-2 ASSLATSNRGRETQY
TRBD1 TRBJ2-7 few TRBV7-9 ASSTTPGQGNSYEQY
NA TRBJ1-5 few TRBV6-1 ASSALYSNQPQH
NA TRBJ2-1 NA TRBV9 ASSFLSGSAREQF
NA NA few TRBV7-8 ASRDGWEETQY
TRBD2 TRBJ2-5 NA TRBV28 ASKFFDGGTGEQY
TRBD2 TRBJ2-1 NA TRBV4-3 ASSQVWGLAGYNEQF
NA TRBJ1-1 NA TRBV20-1 SASRDTNTEAF
NA TRBJ2-7 few TRBV28 ASSLPGGAYEQY
NA TRBJ2-3 NA TRBV20-1 SARGTGDRADAQY
TRBD2 TRBJ2-3 few TRBV6-5 ASSYGLAGSDTQY
NA TRBJ2-5 NA TRBV30 AWSLTAVQETQY
NA TRBJ1-5 NA TRBV29-1 SVEERKTGNQPQH
TRBD1 TRBJ1-2 NA TRBV29-1 SVEGTDRGYGYT
TRBD1 TRBJ2-1 few TRBV9 ASSASGTGSYNEQF
NA TRBJ2-3 once TRBV24-1 ATSDLDQDTDTQY
TRBD2 TRBJ2-3 NA TRBV7-6 ASSPAGRTDTQY
TRBD1 TRBJ2-1 NA TRBV5-5 ASVRETGTGGSYLYNEQF
NA TRBJ1-2 NA TRBV30 AWSFRDGRGYT
NA TRBJ1-2 many TRBV6-5 ASSPRDYGYT
NA TRBJ1-6 NA TRBV7-2 ASSVVYNNSPLH
TRBD1 TRBJ2-1 NA TRBV20-1 SAQHPGTGDNEQF
TRBD2 TRBJ2-7 NA TRBV29-1 SVDVAGASYEQY
NA TRBJ2-3 NA TRBV7-2 ASSPPGGRETDTQY
TRBD2 TRBJ2-7 NA TRBV13 ASSESGTSGNEQY
NA TRBJ1-4 NA TRBV20-1 SAPRTATNEKLF
NA TRBJ2-7 NA TRBV4-3 ASSQDREQGYEQY
TRBD1 TRBJ2-7 few TRBV29-1 SVDRGPNEQY
TRBD2 TRBJ2-3 NA TRBV3-1 ASSQRGADTDTQY
NA TRBJ2-5 NA TRBV7-3 ASSPQGGLVETQY
NA TRBJ1-5 many TRBV4-2 ASSAFRGQPQH